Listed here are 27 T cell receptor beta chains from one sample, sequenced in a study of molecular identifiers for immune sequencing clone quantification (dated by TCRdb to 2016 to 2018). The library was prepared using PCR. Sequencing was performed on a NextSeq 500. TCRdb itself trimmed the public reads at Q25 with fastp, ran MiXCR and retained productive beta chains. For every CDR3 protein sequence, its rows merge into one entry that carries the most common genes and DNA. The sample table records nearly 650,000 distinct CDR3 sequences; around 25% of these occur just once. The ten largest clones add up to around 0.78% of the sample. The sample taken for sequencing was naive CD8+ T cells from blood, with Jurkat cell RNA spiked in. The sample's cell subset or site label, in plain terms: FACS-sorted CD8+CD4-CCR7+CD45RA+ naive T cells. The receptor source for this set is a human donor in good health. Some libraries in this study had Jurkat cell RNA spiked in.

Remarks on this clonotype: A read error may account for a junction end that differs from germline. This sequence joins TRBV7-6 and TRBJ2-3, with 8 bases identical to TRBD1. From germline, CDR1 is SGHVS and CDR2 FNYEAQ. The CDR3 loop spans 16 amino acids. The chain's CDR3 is CASSLVPGGGTGTQYF. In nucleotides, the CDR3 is TGTGCCAGCAGCTTAGTTCCAGGGGGCGGCACAGGTACGCAGTATTTT.

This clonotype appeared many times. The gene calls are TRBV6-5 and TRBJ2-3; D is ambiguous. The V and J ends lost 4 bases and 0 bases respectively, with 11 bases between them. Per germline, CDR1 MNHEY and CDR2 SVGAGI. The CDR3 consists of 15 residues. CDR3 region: CASSSFSESTDTQYF. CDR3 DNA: TGTGCCAGCAGTTCTTTTTCTGAGAGCACAGATACGCAGTATTTT.

The CDR3 DNA follows: TGCAGCGTTGAAGATCTGGGGACCCACGAGCAGTACTTC. Protein product: CSVEDLGTHEQYF. The chain uses TRBV29-1 and TRBJ2-7, with D tentatively TRBD1 or TRBD2 (5 bases each). CDR1 and CDR2 from the germline V gene are SQVTM and ANQGSEA. This CDR3 is built from 13 residues. The V end lost 0 bases, the J end lost 5 bases, and 11 bases lay between the germline ends.

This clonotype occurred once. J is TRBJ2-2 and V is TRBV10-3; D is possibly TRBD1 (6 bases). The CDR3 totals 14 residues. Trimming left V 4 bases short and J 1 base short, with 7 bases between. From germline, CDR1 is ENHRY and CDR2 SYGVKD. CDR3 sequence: CAISATGNTGELFF. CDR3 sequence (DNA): TGTGCCATCAGTGCGACAGGGAACACCGGGGAGCTGTTTTTT.

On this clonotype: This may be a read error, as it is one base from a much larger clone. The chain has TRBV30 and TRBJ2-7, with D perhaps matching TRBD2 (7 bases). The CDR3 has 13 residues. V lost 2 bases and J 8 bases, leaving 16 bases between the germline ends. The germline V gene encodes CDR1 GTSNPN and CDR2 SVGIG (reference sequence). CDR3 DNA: TGTGCCTGGAGTCTGGGGGCGGGAGCCAAGCAGTACTTC. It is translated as CAWSLGAGAKQYF.

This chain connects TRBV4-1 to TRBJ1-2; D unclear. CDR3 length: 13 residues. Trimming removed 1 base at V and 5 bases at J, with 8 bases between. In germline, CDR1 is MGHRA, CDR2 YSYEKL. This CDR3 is CASSQALIYGYTF. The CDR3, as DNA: TGCGCCAGCAGCCAAGCACTGATTTATGGCTACACCTTC.

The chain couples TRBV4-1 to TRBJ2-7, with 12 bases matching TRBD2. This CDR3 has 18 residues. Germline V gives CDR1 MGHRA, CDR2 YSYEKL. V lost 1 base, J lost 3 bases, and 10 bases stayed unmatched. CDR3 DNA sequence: TGCGCCAGCAGCCAAGTTTTGGCTAGCGGGGGGGCAGGCTACGAGCAGTACTTC. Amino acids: CASSQVLASGGAGYEQYF.

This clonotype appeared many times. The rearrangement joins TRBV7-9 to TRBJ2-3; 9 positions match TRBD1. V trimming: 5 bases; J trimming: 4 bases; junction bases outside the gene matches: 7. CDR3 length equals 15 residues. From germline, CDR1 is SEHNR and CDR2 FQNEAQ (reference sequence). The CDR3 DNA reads TGTGCCAGCAGCGCCGGACAGGGGACGGCAGATACGCAGTATTTT. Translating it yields CASSAGQGTADTQYF.

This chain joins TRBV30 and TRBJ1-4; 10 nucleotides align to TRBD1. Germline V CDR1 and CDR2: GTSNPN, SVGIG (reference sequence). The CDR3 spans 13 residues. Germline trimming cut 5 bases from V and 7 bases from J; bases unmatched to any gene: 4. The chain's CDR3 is CAWDRGLSEKLFF. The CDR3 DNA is TGTGCCTGGGACAGGGGGCTAAGTGAAAAACTGTTTTTT.

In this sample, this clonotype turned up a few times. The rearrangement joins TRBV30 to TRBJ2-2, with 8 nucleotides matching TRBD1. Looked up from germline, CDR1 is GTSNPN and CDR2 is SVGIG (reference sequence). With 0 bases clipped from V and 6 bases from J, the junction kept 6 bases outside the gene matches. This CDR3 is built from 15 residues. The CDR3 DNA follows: TGTGCCTGGAGTGTACACAGGGGGTATGCCGGGGAGCTGTTTTTT. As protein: CAWSVHRGYAGELFF.

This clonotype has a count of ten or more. DNA of the CDR3: TGTGCCAGCAGCTTAATCCCGGGTTACGAGCAGTACTTC. Its translation: CASSLIPGYEQYF. The chain links TRBV13 to TRBJ2-7; D not certain. V was trimmed by 2 bases and J by 4 bases, leaving 9 bases between them. This CDR3 has 13 residues. Germline CDR1 is PRHDT and CDR2 is FYEKMQ (reference sequence).

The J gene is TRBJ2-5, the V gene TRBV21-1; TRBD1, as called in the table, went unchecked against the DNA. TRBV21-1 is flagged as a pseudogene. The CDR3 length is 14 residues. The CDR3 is CASPTGTPSETQYF. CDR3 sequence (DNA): TGTGCCAGCCCGACCGGGACACCTTCAGAGACCCAGTACTTC.

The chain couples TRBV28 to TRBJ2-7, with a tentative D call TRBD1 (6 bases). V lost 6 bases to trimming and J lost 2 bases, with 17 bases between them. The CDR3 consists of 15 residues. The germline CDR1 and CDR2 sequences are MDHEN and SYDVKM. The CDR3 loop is CASSAQGYVPYEQYF. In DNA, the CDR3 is TGTGCCAGCAGCGCTCAGGGGTATGTTCCCTACGAGCAGTACTTC. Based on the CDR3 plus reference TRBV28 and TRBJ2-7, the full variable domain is DVKVTQSSRYLVKRTGEKVFLECVQDMDHENMFWYRQDPGLGLRLIYFSYDVKMKEKGDIPEGYSVSREKKERFSLILESASTNQTSMYLCASSAQGYVPYEQYFGPGTRLTVT.

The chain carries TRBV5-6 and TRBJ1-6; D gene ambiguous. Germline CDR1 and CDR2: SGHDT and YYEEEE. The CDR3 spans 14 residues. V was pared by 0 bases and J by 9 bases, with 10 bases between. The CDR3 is CASSLAGQASPLHF. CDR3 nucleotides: TGTGCCAGCAGCTTGGCCGGGCAGGCTTCACCCCTCCACTTT.

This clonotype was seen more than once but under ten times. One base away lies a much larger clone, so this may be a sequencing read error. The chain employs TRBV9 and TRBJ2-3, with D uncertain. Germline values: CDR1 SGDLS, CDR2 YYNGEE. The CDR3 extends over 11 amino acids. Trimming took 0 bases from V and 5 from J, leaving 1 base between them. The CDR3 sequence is CASSVEDTQYF. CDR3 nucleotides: TGTGCCAGCAGCGTAGAAGATACGCAGTATTTT.

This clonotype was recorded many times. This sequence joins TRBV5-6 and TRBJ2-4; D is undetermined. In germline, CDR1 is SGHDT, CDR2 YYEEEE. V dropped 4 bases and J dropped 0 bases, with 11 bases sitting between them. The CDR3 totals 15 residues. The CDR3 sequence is CASSGRTIAKNIQYF. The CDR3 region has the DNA TGTGCCAGCAGCGGCCGGACCATAGCCAAAAACATTCAGTACTTC.

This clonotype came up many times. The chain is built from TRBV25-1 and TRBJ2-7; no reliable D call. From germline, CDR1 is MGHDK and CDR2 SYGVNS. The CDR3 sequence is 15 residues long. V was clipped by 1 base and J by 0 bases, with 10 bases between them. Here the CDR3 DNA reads TGTGCCAGCAGTGAATCCTACAGTTACTCCTACGAGCAGTACTTC. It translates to CASSESYSYSYEQYF.

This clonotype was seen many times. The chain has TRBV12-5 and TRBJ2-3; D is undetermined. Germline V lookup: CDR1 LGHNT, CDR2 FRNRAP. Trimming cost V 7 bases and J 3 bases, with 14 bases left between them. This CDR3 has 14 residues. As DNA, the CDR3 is TGTGCTAGTGCCTGGGGTAGCCGGACAGATACGCAGTATTTT. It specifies CASAWGSRTDTQYF.

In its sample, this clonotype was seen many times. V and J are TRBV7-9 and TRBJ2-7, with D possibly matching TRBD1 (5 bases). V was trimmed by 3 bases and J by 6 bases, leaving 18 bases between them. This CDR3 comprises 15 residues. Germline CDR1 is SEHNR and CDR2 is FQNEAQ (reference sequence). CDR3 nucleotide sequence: TGTGCCAGCAGCTTGACAACAGGTCCGTCCGGCGAGCAGTACTTC. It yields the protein CASSLTTGPSGEQYF.

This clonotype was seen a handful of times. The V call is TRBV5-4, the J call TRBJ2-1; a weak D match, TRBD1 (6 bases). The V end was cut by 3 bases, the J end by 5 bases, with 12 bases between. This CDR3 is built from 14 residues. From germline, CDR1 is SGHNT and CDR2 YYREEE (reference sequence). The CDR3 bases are TGTGCCAGCAGCTCGAGAAACAGGGACAATGAGCAGTTCTTC. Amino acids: CASSSRNRDNEQFF. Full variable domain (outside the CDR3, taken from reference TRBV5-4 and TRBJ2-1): ETGVTQSPTHLIKTRGQQVTLRCSSQSGHNTVSWYQQALGQGPQFIFQYYREEENGRGNFPPRFSGLQFPNYSSELNVNALELDDSALYLCASSSRNRDNEQFFGPGTRLTVL.

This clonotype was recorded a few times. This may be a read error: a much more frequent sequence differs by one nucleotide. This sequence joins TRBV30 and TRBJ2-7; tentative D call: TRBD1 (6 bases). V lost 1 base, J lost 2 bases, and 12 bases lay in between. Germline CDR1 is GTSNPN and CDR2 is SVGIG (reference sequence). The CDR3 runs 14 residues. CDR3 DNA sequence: TGTGCCTGGAGTGGGACAGTCTGGCCCTACGAGCAGTACTTC. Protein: CAWSGTVWPYEQYF.

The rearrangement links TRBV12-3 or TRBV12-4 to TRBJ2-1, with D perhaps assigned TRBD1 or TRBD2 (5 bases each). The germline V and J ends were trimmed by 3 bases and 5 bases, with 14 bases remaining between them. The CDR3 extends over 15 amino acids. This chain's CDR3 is CASSFWGRRDNEQFF. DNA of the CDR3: TGTGCCAGCAGTTTTTGGGGACGGCGGGACAATGAGCAGTTCTTC.

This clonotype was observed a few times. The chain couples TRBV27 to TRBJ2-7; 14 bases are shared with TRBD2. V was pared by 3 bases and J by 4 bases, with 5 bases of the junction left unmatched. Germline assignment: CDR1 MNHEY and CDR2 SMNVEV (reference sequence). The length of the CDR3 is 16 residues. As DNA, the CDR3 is TGTGCCAGCAGTTTCTGGGGACTAGCGGGAGATTACGAGCAGTACTTC. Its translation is CASSFWGLAGDYEQYF.

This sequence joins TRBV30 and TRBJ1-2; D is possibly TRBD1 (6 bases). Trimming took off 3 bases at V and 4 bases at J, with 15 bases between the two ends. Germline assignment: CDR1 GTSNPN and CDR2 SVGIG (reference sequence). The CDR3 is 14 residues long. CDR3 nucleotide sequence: TGTGCCTGGAGGCTAGGGGGGGGCAGCTATGGCTACACCTTC. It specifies CAWRLGGGSYGYTF.

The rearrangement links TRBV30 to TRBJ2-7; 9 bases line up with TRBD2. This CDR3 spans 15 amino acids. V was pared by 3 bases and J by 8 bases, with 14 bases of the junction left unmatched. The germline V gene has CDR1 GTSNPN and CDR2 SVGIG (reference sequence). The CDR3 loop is CAWRPPPAGGLKQYF. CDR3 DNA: TGTGCCTGGAGACCCCCCCCAGCGGGGGGACTAAAGCAGTACTTC.

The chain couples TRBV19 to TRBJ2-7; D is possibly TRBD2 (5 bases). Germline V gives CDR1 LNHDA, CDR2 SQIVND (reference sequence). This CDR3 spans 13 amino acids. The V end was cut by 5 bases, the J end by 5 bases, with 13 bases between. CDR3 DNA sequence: TGTGCCAGTAGTCGAACTAGTTTCAACGAGCAGTACTTC. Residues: CASSRTSFNEQYF.

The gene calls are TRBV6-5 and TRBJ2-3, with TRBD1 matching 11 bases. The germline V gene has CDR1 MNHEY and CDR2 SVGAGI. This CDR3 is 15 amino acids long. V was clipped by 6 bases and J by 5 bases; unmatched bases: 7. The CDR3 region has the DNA TGTGCCAGCAGCCAGGGACAGGGGGAGCAAGATACGCAGTATTTT. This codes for CASSQGQGEQDTQYF.